This T cell receptor (beta chain) originates from a study of CD8+ T cells in alopecia areata. TCR sequencing used cDNA made by reverse transcription of extracted RNA. The assay was immunoSEQ multiplex PCR, and TCRdb's table has in-frame clones only and misses some. The sample has about 160,000 clones; over 80% are singletons. Germline loops: CDR1 SGDLS, CDR2 YYNGEE. Between the trimmed V and J ends, which lost 6 bases and 2 bases, there was a span of 5 bases. The CDR3 covers 12 residues. The chain links TRBV9 to TRBJ2-2; the D is unclear. This material consisted of CD8+ T cells sorted from blood, taken at week 0. This receptor was identified in a human donor with alopecia areata. CDR3 in DNA: TGTGCCAGCACGGAAAACACCGGGGAGCTGTTTTTT. It translates to CASTENTGELFF.